Listed here are 2 T cell receptor beta chains from one sample, sequenced in a study of beta chain features in type 1 diabetes. All of the isolated RNA was reverse transcribed, so expressed TCRB transcripts were sequenced. Clones were sequenced by immunoSEQ multiplex PCR, and TCRdb holds only the in-frame ones, with some missing. This sample has 310,000 or so clones, with approximately 11% found just once. The sequenced sample consisted of naive CD4+ T cells from blood. The receptors stem from a woman younger than 45 in good health.

The chain uses TRBV9 and TRBJ1-5; weak D call: TRBD1 (5 bases). Germline CDR1 SGDLS, CDR2 YYNGEE. V gave up 4 bases and J gave up 7 bases, with 18 bases separating them. The CDR3 runs 15 residues. The DNA for the CDR3 is TGTGCCAGCAGCCCTGCCGGAGCAGGGATGCAGCCCCAGCATTTT. It translates to CASSPAGAGMQPQHF.

This clone was seen a handful of times. V is TRBV9 and J is TRBJ1-5; the D is unclear. Trimming shortened V by 8 bases and J by 6 bases, and 18 bases separated the two germline ends. The germline V gene encodes CDR1 SGDLS and CDR2 YYNGEE. This CDR3 contains 14 residues. The CDR3 DNA reads as TGTGCCAGTGGACGGACGGATGGAGGTCAGCCCCAGCATTTT. This sequence encodes CASGRTDGGQPQHF.